What follows is one T cell receptor beta chain and its context. This sample was taken from a study of shared clonotypes between healthy human individuals. This table comes from immunoSEQ multiplex PCR, and its TCRdb copy is limited to in-frame clones, with some not included. This table has about 490,000 clones, 60% to 85% appearing once. V was trimmed by 5 bases and J by 6 bases, leaving 22 bases between them. This CDR3 is built from 17 residues. The germline CDR1 and CDR2 sequences are SGHAT and FQDESV (reference sequence). The chain is built from TRBV11-1 and TRBJ2-2, with D perhaps matching TRBD2 (6 bases). The source of this sequence is a middle-aged woman in good health. Some clones in this sample may be carry-over from other donors' samples. The sequenced material came from PBMCs. The CDR3 region has the DNA TGTGCCAGCAGCCCATGGTGGGAGAGCGGGTTGGCCGGGGAGCTGTTTTTT. This sequence encodes CASSPWWESGLAGELFF. Looking up the rest from reference TRBV11-1 and TRBJ2-2 gives the full variable domain: EAEVAQSPRYKITEKSQAVAFWCDPISGHATLYWYRQILGQGPELLVQFQDESVVDDSQLPKDRFSAERLKGVDSTLKIQPAELGDSAMYLCASSPWWESGLAGELFFGEGSRLTVL.